A selection of T cell receptor beta chains follows, all from one sample in a study of T cells after posttransplantation cyclophosphamide. Data came from immunoSEQ multiplex PCR; TCRdb stores just in-frame clones and leaves some out. The sample offers some 50,000 clones and no singletons, the top ten holding around 2.2%. The specimen was PBMCs. All receptors come from a man aged 35 to 55 in good health, CMV-negative, and a related stem cell transplant donor. CDR3s include the opening cysteine and the closing phenylalanine or tryptophan.

V gene,CDR3 protein
TRBV7-3,CASSSYGDRELTGELFF
TRBV9,CASSVELRLSTDTQYF
TRBV27,CASSLTRSRLTGEAFF
TRBV7-9,CASSSIGTNHNEQFF
TRBV7-2,CASSLERSGGSGYTF
TRBV29-1,CSVHRAQRGLDYTQYF
TRBV28,CASTPGLAGVGETQYF
TRBV2,CASGGNRDRTYEQYF
TRBV10-3,CAISDTSGSVSYNEQFF
TRBV28,CASSPGTGDFHEQYF
TRBV7-3,CASSYLSGRPYNEQFF
TRBV5-1,CASSDRSPLMGAFF
TRBV9,CASSVEGGPGETQYF
TRBV5-5,CASSSTGTGGNEQYF
TRBV6-1,CASTDWGTTEAFF
TRBV6-5,CASSYWGTTGELFF
TRBV30,CAYRALTYEQYF
TRBV30,CAWKPERESYEQYF
TRBV15,CATSLDSYLFWNQPQHF
TRBV28,CASSKSFYEQYF
TRBV30,CAWSVRTGGYEQYF
TRBV27,CASSVGQTDTQYF
TRBV5-8,CASSLGTGGYEQYF
TRBV6-5,CASSYTPRRTEAFF
TRBV5-4,CASRSGLAGDNEQFF
TRBV6-5,CASSYSGSTYEQYF
TRBV27,CASSSNPDRHYGYTF
TRBV30,CAWSPPGGGPQETQYF
TRBV6-1,CASSTPGQANEQFF
TRBV9,CASSGGAGTGGYTF
TRBV7-9,CASSLGQGNEKLFF
TRBV5-1,CASSAGLAGDSDTQYF
TRBV7-2,CASSFPTSGVGGTQYF